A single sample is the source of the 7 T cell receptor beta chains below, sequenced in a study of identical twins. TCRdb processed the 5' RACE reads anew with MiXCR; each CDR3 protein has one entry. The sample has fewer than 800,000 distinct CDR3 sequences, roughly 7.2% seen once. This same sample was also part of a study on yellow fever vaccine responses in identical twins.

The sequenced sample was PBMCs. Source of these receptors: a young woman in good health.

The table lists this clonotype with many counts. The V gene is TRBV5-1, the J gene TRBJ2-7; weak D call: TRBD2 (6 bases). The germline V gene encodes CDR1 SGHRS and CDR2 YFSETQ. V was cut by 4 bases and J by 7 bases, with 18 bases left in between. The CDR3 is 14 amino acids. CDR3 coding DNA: TGCGCCAGCAGCCGGGAGTTTGGTATAGGGGAGCAGTACTTC. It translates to CASSREFGIGEQYF.

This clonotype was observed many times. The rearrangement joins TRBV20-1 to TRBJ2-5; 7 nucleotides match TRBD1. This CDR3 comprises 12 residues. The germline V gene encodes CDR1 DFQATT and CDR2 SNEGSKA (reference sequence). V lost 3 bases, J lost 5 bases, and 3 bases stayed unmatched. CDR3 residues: CSASEQGETQYF. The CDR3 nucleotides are TGCAGTGCTAGCGAACAGGGGGAGACCCAGTACTTC.

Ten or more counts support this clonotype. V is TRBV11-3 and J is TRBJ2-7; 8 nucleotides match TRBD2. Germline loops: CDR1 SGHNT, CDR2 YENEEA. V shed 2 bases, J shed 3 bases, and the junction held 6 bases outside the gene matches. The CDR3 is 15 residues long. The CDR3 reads CASSLQAGAIYEQYF. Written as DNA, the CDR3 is TGTGCCAGCAGCTTACAAGCGGGAGCGATCTACGAGCAGTACTTC. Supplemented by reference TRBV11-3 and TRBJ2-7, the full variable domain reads EAGVVQSPRYKIIEKKQPVAFWCNPISGHNTLYWYLQNLGQGPELLIRYENEEAVDDSQLPKDRFSAERLKGVDSTLKIQPAELGDSAVYLCASSLQAGAIYEQYFGPGTRLTVT.

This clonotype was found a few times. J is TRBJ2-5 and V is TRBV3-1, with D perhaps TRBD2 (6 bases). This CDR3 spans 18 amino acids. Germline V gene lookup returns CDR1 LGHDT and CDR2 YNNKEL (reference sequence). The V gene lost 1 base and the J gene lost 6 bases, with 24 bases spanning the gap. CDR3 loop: CASSQGGGYLARTKTQYF. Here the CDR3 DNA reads TGTGCCAGCAGCCAAGGGGGAGGCTACCTAGCGAGGACCAAGACCCAGTACTTC.

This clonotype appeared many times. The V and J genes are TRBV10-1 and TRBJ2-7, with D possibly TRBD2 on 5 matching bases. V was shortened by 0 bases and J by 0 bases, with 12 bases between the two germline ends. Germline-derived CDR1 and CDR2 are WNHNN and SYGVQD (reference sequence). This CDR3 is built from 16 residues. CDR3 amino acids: CASSESGSVDSYEQYV. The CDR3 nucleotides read TGCGCCAGCAGTGAGTCTGGTAGCGTTGACTCCTACGAGCAGTACGTC.

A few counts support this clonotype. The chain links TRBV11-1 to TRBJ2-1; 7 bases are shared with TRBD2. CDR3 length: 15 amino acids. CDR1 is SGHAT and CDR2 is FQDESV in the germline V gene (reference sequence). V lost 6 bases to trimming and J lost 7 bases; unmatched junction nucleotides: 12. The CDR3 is CASSRAGERRNEQFF. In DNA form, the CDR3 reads TGTGCCAGCAGTCGGGCGGGAGAAAGGAGGAATGAGCAGTTCTTC.

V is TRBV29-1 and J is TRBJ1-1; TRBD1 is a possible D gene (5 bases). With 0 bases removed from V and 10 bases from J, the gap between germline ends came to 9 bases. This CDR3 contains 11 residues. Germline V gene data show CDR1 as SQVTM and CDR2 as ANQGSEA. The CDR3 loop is CSVEDRGGAFF. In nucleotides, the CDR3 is TGCAGCGTTGAAGATCGGGGGGGAGCTTTCTTT.